A single sample is the source of the 27 T cell receptor beta chains below, sequenced in a study of shared clonotypes between healthy human individuals. Data came from immunoSEQ multiplex PCR; TCRdb stores just in-frame clones and leaves some out. This table holds 850,000 to 1,100,000 clones, 77% found once. The sequenced sample consisted of memory CD4+ T cells from PBMCs. Specified subset: CD45RA-negative fraction. These receptors all come from a man between 18 and 29 years old in good health. Some clones in this sample may be carry-over from other donors' samples.

The J gene is TRBJ2-7, the V gene TRBV18; perhaps TRBD2 as D (5 bases). This CDR3 has 14 amino acids. Germline V gives CDR1 KGHSH, CDR2 LQKENI. V was clipped by 0 bases and J by 3 bases, with 9 bases between them. The CDR3 spells CASSPPSGIYEQYF. CDR3 sequence (DNA): TGTGCCAGCTCACCACCATCCGGGATCTACGAGCAGTACTTC.

CDR3 sequence: CASRPGANTEAFF. CDR3 coding DNA: TGCGCCAGCAGACCGGGAGCGAACACTGAAGCTTTCTTT. This sequence joins TRBV5-1 and TRBJ1-1; D not certain. Trimming shortened V by 5 bases and J by 1 base, and 9 bases separated the two germline ends. Germline V gene lookup returns CDR1 SGHRS and CDR2 YFSETQ. The CDR3 has 13 residues. The variable domain in full, with the rest retrieved from reference TRBV5-1 and TRBJ1-1, is KAGVTQTPRYLIKTRGQQVTLSCSPISGHRSVSWYQQTPGQGLQFLFEYFSETQRNKGNFPGRFSGRQFSNSRSEMNVSTLELGDSALYLCASRPGANTEAFFGQGTRLTVV.

This clone has a handful of counts. The rearrangement links TRBV10-3 to TRBJ2-7; 13 bases map to TRBD2. V dropped 10 bases and J dropped 5; count of bases not matched to a gene: 8. The CDR3 is 14 amino acids. Germline V gene data show CDR1 as ENHRY and CDR2 as SYGVKD. The CDR3 protein is CATKGTSGRDEQYF. The DNA of the CDR3 is TGTGCCACCAAAGGAACTAGCGGGAGGGACGAGCAGTACTTC.

Notes on this clone: This CDR3 is also generated by other DNA sequences in the sample. The chain couples TRBV18 to TRBJ1-4; no definite D call. The CDR3 extends over 14 amino acids. Germline loops: CDR1 KGHSH, CDR2 LQKENI. V was pared by 3 bases and J by 0 bases, with 5 bases between. In DNA, the CDR3 is TGTGCCAGCTCACCCTCAGCAACTAATGAAAAACTGTTTTTT. Amino acid sequence: CASSPSATNEKLFF.

For this clone: This sample includes further DNA sequences coding for the same CDR3. The V and J genes are TRBV2 and TRBJ2-1; 7 bases fit TRBD2. This CDR3 contains 14 residues. Germline-derived CDR1 and CDR2 are SNHLY and FYNNEI. Unmatched junction bases numbered 3, after V lost 4 bases and J lost 3 bases. Written as DNA, the CDR3 is TGTGCCAGCAGTGGGACTAGTCGCTACAATGAGCAGTTCTTC. Translation: CASSGTSRYNEQFF.

This chain links TRBV7-8 with TRBJ2-3, with a tentative D call TRBD2 (5 bases). Trimming cost V 5 bases and J 4 bases, with 13 bases left between them. CDR1 and CDR2 from the germline V gene are SGHVS and FQNEAQ. The CDR3 is made up of 14 amino acids. The CDR3 nucleotides read TGTGCCAGCAGCCCGGCCCTAGCCTCAGATACGCAGTATTTT. Encoded protein: CASSPALASDTQYF.

The chain carries TRBV14 and TRBJ2-2, with a possible D match to TRBD2 (5 bases). The CDR3 consists of 16 residues. Germline CDR1 is SGHDN and CDR2 is FVKESK. Trimming cost V 5 bases and J 3 bases, with 16 bases left between them. CDR3 DNA sequence: TGTGCCAGCAGCATTAGGAGGAGTTCGGACACCGGGGAGCTGTTTTTT. Protein product: CASSIRRSSDTGELFF.

This clone was seen only once. The CDR3 sequence is CASSPLLAGGSGDEQFF. The CDR3 nucleotides read TGCGCCAGCAGCCCATTACTAGCGGGAGGGAGTGGAGATGAGCAGTTCTTC. The chain couples TRBV5-1 to TRBJ2-1; 13 nucleotides line up with TRBD2. The junction had 12 bases not matched to a gene; V was cut back by 4 bases and J by 8 bases. This CDR3 is built from 17 residues. Germline V CDR1 and CDR2: SGHRS, YFSETQ.

This clone was observed a few times. The chain uses TRBV30 and TRBJ1-6; tentative D call: TRBD1 (5 bases). The CDR3 runs 15 residues. V was shortened by 2 bases and J by 8 bases, with 16 bases between the two germline ends. Germline V gives CDR1 GTSNPN, CDR2 SVGIG (reference sequence). The CDR3 nucleotides read TGTGCCTGGAGTCCTCCGGACAAGGCCTATTCACCCCTCCACTTT. It translates to CAWSPPDKAYSPLHF.

The chain is built from TRBV6-5 and TRBJ2-1; the D gene is possibly TRBD1 (5 bases). The germline CDR1 and CDR2 sequences are MNHEY and SVGAGI. The V end was cut by 0 bases, the J end by 8 bases, with 14 bases between. The CDR3 length is 15 residues. The CDR3 sequence is CASSYSVRALDEQFF. In DNA form, the CDR3 reads TGTGCCAGCAGTTACTCGGTCAGGGCTTTGGATGAGCAGTTCTTC.

The V gene is TRBV19, the J gene TRBJ1-1, with a weak D call TRBD1 (5 bases). Per the germline V gene, CDR1 is LNHDA and CDR2 is SQIVND (reference sequence). Trimming cost V 3 bases and J 3 bases, with 14 bases left between them. This CDR3 is 15 amino acids long. CDR3 region: CASSMGKLGDTEAFF. In DNA, the CDR3 is TGTGCCAGTAGTATGGGCAAACTAGGGGACACTGAAGCTTTCTTT.

CDR3 nucleotides: TGTGCCAGCAGCCCGACTAGCGGGAGATCCGATGAGCAGTTCTTC. Its protein is CASSPTSGRSDEQFF. The rearrangement uses TRBV7-9 and TRBJ2-1; 12 nucleotides align to TRBD2. The CDR3 spans 15 residues. The V segment lost 5 bases and the J segment 8 bases; nucleotides outside the gene matches: 7. CDR1 is SEHNR and CDR2 is FQNEAQ in the germline V gene (reference sequence).

The chain employs TRBV10-3 and TRBJ1-2; D is ambiguous. The germline V gene has CDR1 ENHRY and CDR2 SYGVKD. The CDR3 consists of 15 residues. V lost 3 bases and J 0 bases, leaving 11 bases between the germline ends. The CDR3 protein is CAISDVGFSNYGYTF. The CDR3 DNA is TGTGCCATCAGTGACGTAGGGTTTTCTAACTATGGCTACACCTTC.

The chain uses TRBV5-1 and TRBJ2-2; TRBD2 is a possible D gene (5 bases). This CDR3 contains 14 residues. The V gene lost 2 bases and the J gene lost 6 bases, with 11 bases spanning the gap. Germline values: CDR1 SGHRS, CDR2 YFSETQ. The CDR3 spells CASSFVRGAGELFF. Here the CDR3 DNA reads TGCGCCAGCAGCTTTGTCCGGGGTGCCGGGGAGCTGTTTTTT.

This chain connects TRBV18 to TRBJ2-7; D not certain. The CDR3 covers 13 residues. In germline, CDR1 is KGHSH, CDR2 LQKENI. V was cut by 1 base and J by 6 bases, with 10 bases left in between. CDR3 nucleotide sequence: TGTGCCAGCTCACCACTTAGGGTGGGCGAGCAGTACTTC. It is translated as CASSPLRVGEQYF.

The chain carries TRBV9 and TRBJ2-3; 8 bases align to TRBD1. The CDR3 is made up of 14 amino acids. V shed 4 bases and J 3 bases; nucleotides not matched to a gene: 4. Germline V gene data show CDR1 as SGDLS and CDR2 as YYNGEE. The CDR3 nucleotides are TGTGCCAGCAGCTCTCGGACAGGGACAGATACGCAGTATTTT. Amino acid sequence: CASSSRTGTDTQYF.

This clone turned up a few times. The rearrangement joins TRBV9 to TRBJ2-3, with D perhaps matching TRBD2 (5 bases). Trimming took 4 bases from V and 1 from J, leaving 19 bases between them. CDR3 length: 17 amino acids. Germline values: CDR1 SGDLS, CDR2 YYNGEE. The chain's CDR3 is CASSPRVRAAGTDTQYF. CDR3 DNA: TGTGCCAGCAGCCCTCGGGTCCGAGCAGCGGGCACAGATACGCAGTATTTT.

The chain combines TRBV5-4 with TRBJ2-5, with TRBD2 matching over 8 bases. Germline V CDR1 and CDR2: SGHNT, YYREEE (reference sequence). The CDR3 runs to 17 residues. V gave up 4 bases and J gave up 3 bases; unmatched junction bases: 14. CDR3 amino acids: CASSKPGAGVGKETQYF. CDR3 coding DNA: TGTGCCAGCAGCAAACCGGGAGCGGGGGTGGGGAAAGAGACCCAGTACTTC.

This rearrangement joins TRBV15 to TRBJ1-2, with D possibly matching TRBD1 (5 bases). Looked up from germline, CDR1 is LNHNV and CDR2 is YYDKDF (reference sequence). The CDR3 is 16 amino acids. The V and J ends lost 0 bases and 1 base respectively, with 12 bases between them. This chain's CDR3 is CATSRDRGVRNYGYTF. The CDR3 DNA reads TGTGCCACCAGCAGAGATAGGGGTGTCCGTAACTATGGCTACACCTTC.

The chain joins TRBV20-1 to TRBJ2-5; no definite D call. The V end lost 6 bases, the J end lost 4 bases, and 6 bases lay between the germline ends. Per germline, CDR1 DFQATT and CDR2 SNEGSKA (reference sequence). This CDR3 has 10 residues. The CDR3 region is CSAVRETQYF. The CDR3, as DNA: TGCAGTGCAGTACGAGAGACCCAGTACTTC.

The chain uses TRBV10-3 and TRBJ2-7; D is unresolved. Trimming removed 3 bases from V and 2 bases from J, with 8 bases in between. The CDR3 sequence is 13 residues long. Germline values: CDR1 ENHRY, CDR2 SYGVKD. The CDR3 nucleotides are TGTGCCATCAGTGACCCGTCAACCTACGAGCAGTACTTC. It is translated as CAISDPSTYEQYF.

In DNA form, the CDR3 reads TGCGCCAGCAGCTTGAACACAGGAGCCACAGATACGCAGTATTTT. Protein: CASSLNTGATDTQYF. V is TRBV5-1 and J is TRBJ2-3, with a weak D call TRBD1 (5 bases). In germline, CDR1 is SGHRS, CDR2 YFSETQ. The ends were cut back, 1 base at V and 2 bases at J, with 11 bases in the middle. The CDR3 is 15 amino acids.

CDR3 sequence: CASSDRDRVTEQYF. CDR3 in DNA: TGTGCCAGCAGTGATCGGGACAGGGTTACCGAGCAGTACTTC. The chain uses TRBV2 and TRBJ2-7, with TRBD1 matching 9 bases. V was pared by 3 bases and J by 6 bases, with 6 bases of the junction left unmatched. Germline-derived CDR1 and CDR2 are SNHLY and FYNNEI. The CDR3 contains 14 residues.

The rearrangement links TRBV5-1 to TRBJ2-5; a weak D match, TRBD2 (6 bases). CDR1 and CDR2 from the germline V gene are SGHRS and YFSETQ. There are 16 residues in the CDR3. The V and J ends lost 4 bases and 4 bases respectively, with 20 bases between them. As DNA, the CDR3 is TGCGCCAGCAGCGCGGGGACCTCCGGTGGGGGAGAGACCCAGTACTTC. It encodes CASSAGTSGGGETQYF.

The CDR3, as DNA: TGTGCCAGCTCATCGGAGAGACATACCTACGAGCAGTACTTC. It codes for CASSSERHTYEQYF. This sequence joins TRBV18 and TRBJ2-7; no reliable D call. Trimming removed 5 bases from V and 2 bases from J, with 13 bases in between. The length of the CDR3 is 14 residues. CDR1 is KGHSH and CDR2 is LQKENI in the germline V gene.

This clone came up a few times. The chain is built from TRBV5-1 and TRBJ2-3, with 10 bases fitting TRBD2. With 0 bases clipped from V and 5 bases from J, the junction kept 9 bases outside the gene matches. In germline, CDR1 is SGHRS, CDR2 YFSETQ. The CDR3 has 17 amino acids. The CDR3 protein is CASSLGFLAGEEDTQYF. The DNA for the CDR3 is TGCGCCAGCAGCTTGGGTTTCCTAGCGGGAGAGGAAGATACGCAGTATTTT. Full variable domain (outside the CDR3, taken from reference TRBV5-1 and TRBJ2-3): KAGVTQTPRYLIKTRGQQVTLSCSPISGHRSVSWYQQTPGQGLQFLFEYFSETQRNKGNFPGRFSGRQFSNSRSEMNVSTLELGDSALYLCASSLGFLAGEEDTQYFGPGTRLTVL.

V usage is TRBV6-6 and J usage is TRBJ1-5, with D possibly being TRBD1 (5 bases). This CDR3 contains 15 residues. CDR1 and CDR2 (germline): MNHNY, SVGAGI (reference sequence). V lost 5 bases and J lost 1, with 12 bases in between. The CDR3 sequence: CASSGDGGSNQPQHF. The CDR3 region has the DNA TGTGCCAGCAGTGGGGACGGCGGCAGCAATCAGCCCCAGCATTTT.